The 12 T cell receptor beta chains reported below all come from one sample, sequenced in a study of human T cells and chemical hapten exposure. TCRdb re-called the RACE reads with MiXCR, one entry per CDR3 protein. The table records 65,000 to 100,000 distinct CDR3 sequences, 6.6% of them present only once. Time point noted: patch test 2, 6 weeks after DPC sensitization. Treatment given: therapeutic diphenylcyclopropenone sensitization with weekly scalp DPC. Sequenced here: whole blood, sampled in connection with sensitization to the hapten diphenylcyclopropenone (DPC). Source of these receptors: a woman in her thirties with alopecia areata. Some clones in this sample may be carry-over from other donors' samples.

This clonotype has more than one count but fewer than ten. This chain links TRBV20-1 with TRBJ1-5; D remains ambiguous. Germline-derived CDR1 and CDR2 are DFQATT and SNEGSKA (reference sequence). This CDR3 has 13 residues. Trimming stripped 1 base from V and 2 bases from J, with 6 bases between. In DNA form, the CDR3 reads TGCAGTGCTAGAGGGCGGGGCAATCAGCCCCAGCATTTT. Its protein product is CSARGRGNQPQHF.

The CDR3 region has the DNA TGTGCCAGCACCCTTTCCACGGGGGCGAATGAGCAGTTCTTC. Protein: CASTLSTGANEQFF. The chain combines TRBV7-9 with TRBJ2-1; tentatively, D is TRBD1 or TRBD2 (6 bases each). Germline-derived CDR1 and CDR2 are SEHNR and FQNEAQ (reference sequence). The length of the CDR3 is 14 residues. Trimming shortened V by 7 bases and J by 7 bases, and 17 bases separated the two germline ends.

The chain recombines TRBV12-3 or TRBV12-4 with TRBJ1-2; TRBD1 matches 10 bases. This CDR3 is built from 16 residues. The V and J ends lost 5 bases and 4 bases, in that order; junction bases with no gene match: 10. CDR3 in amino acids: CASSITGTGVGYGYTF. The CDR3 DNA is TGTGCCAGCAGTATCACCGGGACAGGGGTCGGCTATGGCTACACCTTC.

The chain has TRBV12-3 or TRBV12-4 and TRBJ1-2; a weak D match, TRBD1 (6 bases). The CDR3 has 13 amino acids. The V end lost 6 bases, the J end lost 4 bases, and 12 bases lay between the germline ends. CDR3 nucleotide sequence: TGTGCCAGCAGGTCTGACAGGACCTATGGCTACACCTTC. It codes for CASRSDRTYGYTF.

In its sample, this clonotype was seen a few times. The rearrangement uses TRBV6-1 and TRBJ2-7, with TRBD1 matching 10 bases. J gave up 2 bases and V 2 bases, and 9 bases lay outside the gene matches. The CDR3 has 17 amino acids. Germline V lookup: CDR1 MNHNS, CDR2 SASEGT. The CDR3 DNA is TGTGCCAGCAGTGAAAGGTTCCGGGGGACAGGGGCCTACGAGCAGTACTTC. This codes for CASSERFRGTGAYEQYF.

This clonotype was detected only a few times. The chain is built from TRBV5-1 and TRBJ1-5, with a tentative D call TRBD1 (6 bases). The V and J ends lost 4 bases and 4 bases respectively, with 15 bases between them. Per germline, CDR1 SGHRS and CDR2 YFSETQ. The CDR3 covers 15 residues. The chain's CDR3 is CASSPGTLQNQPQHF. Written as DNA, the CDR3 is TGCGCCAGCAGCCCGGGGACACTCCAAAATCAGCCCCAGCATTTT.

This chain joins TRBV15 and TRBJ2-4; 8 nucleotides line up with TRBD1. V lost 4 bases, J lost 3 bases, and 8 bases stayed unmatched. This CDR3 region has 16 residues. Germline CDR1 is LNHNV and CDR2 is YYDKDF (reference sequence). As DNA, the CDR3 is TGTGCCACCAGCATAGACAGGGGCCAATACAAAAACATTCAGTACTTC. This sequence encodes CATSIDRGQYKNIQYF.

The table lists this clonotype with many counts. This chain links TRBV20-1 with TRBJ2-1, with 11 bases fitting TRBD2. With 5 bases clipped from V and 4 bases from J, the junction kept 7 bases outside the gene matches. The germline CDR1 and CDR2 sequences are DFQATT and SNEGSKA (reference sequence). The CDR3 has 15 residues. For the CDR3, the DNA is TGCAGTGCTTTCCCCGGGACTAGCGGTTACAATGAGCAGTTCTTC. This gives the protein CSAFPGTSGYNEQFF.

V usage is TRBV6-1 and J usage is TRBJ1-1; the D gene is possibly TRBD1 (5 bases). The germline CDR1 and CDR2 sequences are MNHNS and SASEGT. The CDR3 runs 11 residues. Trimming left V 8 bases short and J 4 bases short, with 8 bases between. The CDR3 DNA is TGTGCCAGCGAGGGACTCACTGAAGCTTTCTTT. It specifies CASEGLTEAFF.

The table lists this clonotype with many counts. This chain links TRBV7-9 with TRBJ1-3; D gene unclear. V shed 3 bases and J shed 9 bases, with 3 bases lying between them. The length of the CDR3 is 10 residues. The V gene's germline CDR1 is SEHNR and CDR2 FQNEAQ (reference sequence). The CDR3 DNA sequence: TGTGCCAGCAGCTTTAGCACCATATATTTT. It translates to CASSFSTIYF.

The rearrangement links TRBV12-3 or TRBV12-4 to TRBJ2-2, with 9 bases matching TRBD1. The length of the CDR3 is 14 residues. V lost 8 bases, J lost 5 bases, and 6 bases stayed unmatched. CDR3 in amino acids: CASRDRAPTGELFF. The CDR3 bases are TGTGCCAGCCGGGACAGGGCTCCTACCGGGGAGCTGTTTTTT.

This clonotype was counted ten times or more. The chain couples TRBV3-1 to TRBJ2-6; the D is unclear. The germline V gene has CDR1 LGHDT and CDR2 YNNKEL (reference sequence). V was clipped by 0 bases and J by 0 bases, with 6 bases between them. This CDR3 spans 16 amino acids. The CDR3 spells CASSQEPPSGANVLTF. The DNA for the CDR3 is TGTGCCAGCAGCCAAGAACCACCCTCTGGGGCCAACGTCCTGACTTTC.